Sequencing of this TCR beta chain was carried out in a study of blood T cell repertoires in COVID-19. Study-wide background: COVID-19 samples collected from the United States, Italy and Spain covered acute and convalescent phases. The cDNA or gDNA used as material had been derived from T cells, B-cell-depleted T cells, or PBMCs.

Only in-frame clones appear in the TCRdb table, and some are missing; sequencing was by immunoSEQ multiplex PCR. The sample includes around 270,000 clones, approximately 89% of them seen just once. Those who participated ranged in age from about 18 to 95 years and resided in about two dozen US areas. Categorization into cohorts depended on clinical history that participants reported. V was clipped by 5 bases and J by 6 bases, with 14 bases between them. The CDR3 sequence is 13 residues long. Germline V CDR1 and CDR2: SGHNT, YENEEA. This receptor was taken from a woman between 40 and 55 years old who had been exposed to COVID-19. This chain joins TRBV11-3 and TRBJ2-7; D is perhaps TRBD1 (6 bases). Sample: PBMCs or T cells enriched from blood (not recorded which). CDR3 in DNA: TGTGCCAGCAGCCTCCGGCAGGGGACCGAGCAGTACGTC. Protein product: CASSLRQGTEQYV.